A single sample is the source of the 9 T cell receptor beta chains below, sequenced in a study of T cells after yellow fever vaccination. MiXCR, applied by TCRdb to the 5' RACE reads, yields one record per CDR3 protein. This table holds about 370,000 distinct CDR3 sequences, 11% found once. The sample consisted of PBMCs, taken on the day of the first yellow fever vaccination. The receptors originated from a man between 18 and 29 years old who received the YFV17D yellow fever vaccine.

This clonotype was detected ten times or more. In DNA form, the CDR3 reads TGTGCCAGCAGCCCAGCCCTAGCGGGGCCTAGGGGAGATACGCAGTATTTT. This codes for CASSPALAGPRGDTQYF. The V gene is TRBV7-2, the J gene TRBJ2-3, with 9 bases that match TRBD2. J lost 5 bases, V lost 5 bases, and 14 bases had no gene match. The germline V gene encodes CDR1 SGHTA and CDR2 FQGNSA. The CDR3 has 17 residues.

This chain joins TRBV19 and TRBJ2-1; 10 bases are shared with TRBD1. V gave up 8 bases and J gave up 1 base; unmatched junction bases: 5. There are 15 residues in the CDR3. CDR1 is LNHDA, CDR2 SQIVND, per germline (reference sequence). The DNA for the CDR3 is TGTGCCAGTGAACCGGGACAGGGGTCCTACAATGAGCAGTTCTTC. Translating gives CASEPGQGSYNEQFF. Filled out from reference TRBV19 and TRBJ2-1, the complete variable domain reads DGGITQSPKYLFRKEGQNVTLSCEQNLNHDAMYWYRQDPGQGLRLIYYSQIVNDFQKGDIAEGYSVSREKKESFPLTVTSAQKNPTAFYLCASEPGQGSYNEQFFGPGTRLTVL.

In its sample, this clonotype was seen a few times. The chain carries TRBV19 and TRBJ1-1, with D unresolved. The germline CDR1 and CDR2 sequences are LNHDA and SQIVND (reference sequence). The CDR3 has 15 residues. V lost 1 base to trimming and J lost 1 base, with 10 bases between them. The CDR3 loop reads CASSIAGFGNTEAFF. The CDR3 region has the DNA TGTGCCAGTAGTATAGCCGGCTTTGGGAACACTGAAGCTTTCTTT.

The chain recombines TRBV14 with TRBJ2-1, with TRBD2 as a possible D gene (6 bases). The germline V and J ends were trimmed by 4 bases and 3 bases, with 13 bases remaining between them. CDR1 SGHDN and CDR2 FVKESK come from the germline V gene. This CDR3 is built from 15 residues. The CDR3 loop is CASSRPGVHYNEQFF. In DNA, the CDR3 is TGTGCCAGCAGCCGGCCGGGGGTCCACTACAATGAGCAGTTCTTC.

This clonotype was observed at least ten times. This chain joins TRBV3-1 and TRBJ1-2; weak D call: TRBD1 (6 bases). The ends were cut back, 4 bases at V and 6 bases at J, with 12 bases in the middle. Germline V gives CDR1 LGHDT, CDR2 YNNKEL (reference sequence). The CDR3 consists of 13 residues. CDR3 nucleotide sequence: TGTGCCAGCAGCCTACAGGGAGGGGATGGCTACACCTTC. It specifies CASSLQGGDGYTF.

At least ten counts were recorded for this clonotype. This chain uses TRBV20-1 with TRBJ2-3, with D perhaps matching TRBD2 (6 bases). CDR3 length equals 13 residues. Trimming removed 3 bases at V and 3 bases at J, with 10 bases between. CDR1 is DFQATT and CDR2 is SNEGSKA in the germline V gene (reference sequence). The CDR3 loop reads CSASGGGTDTQYF. CDR3 DNA sequence: TGCAGTGCTAGTGGTGGGGGGACAGATACGCAGTATTTT.

The V gene is TRBV4-3, the J gene TRBJ2-1; D is unclear. From germline, CDR1 is LGHNA and CDR2 YSLEER. V was trimmed by 3 bases and J by 3 bases, leaving 9 bases between them. This CDR3 is 14 amino acids long. The CDR3 bases are TGCGCCAGCAGCCATTTTGCGAGCTACAATGAGCAGTTCTTC. Amino acids: CASSHFASYNEQFF.

This clonotype was seen a few times. The J gene is TRBJ1-1, the V gene TRBV12-3 or TRBV12-4; the D gene is possibly TRBD1 (5 bases). Deletions cut 1 base from V and 7 bases from J, with 13 bases between. The CDR3 has 14 amino acids. This CDR3 reads CASSLGGDSREAFF. The CDR3 DNA follows: TGTGCCAGCAGTTTAGGAGGGGACTCCCGTGAAGCTTTCTTT.

This clonotype has only a few counts. The V and J genes are TRBV9 and TRBJ2-1; 13 bases line up with TRBD2. The CDR3 sequence is 16 residues long. The V segment lost 4 bases and the J segment 7 bases; nucleotides outside the gene matches: 8. Germline V gene data show CDR1 as SGDLS and CDR2 as YYNGEE. The CDR3 DNA sequence: TGTGCCAGCAGCACTAGCGGGGGGGCCTTTGGAAATGAGCAGTTCTTC. Amino acids: CASSTSGGAFGNEQFF.